The subject of this entry is one T cell receptor beta chain. Its antigen is as yet unknown. These data belong to a study of STAT5B mutations in CD4+ large granular lymphocyte leukemia. CDR3 length: 13 residues. The V end lost 5 bases, the J end lost 0 bases, and 5 bases lay between the germline ends. Germline-derived CDR1 and CDR2 are LNHDA and SQIVND (reference sequence). Findings and limits, study-wide: Compared with healthy controls (2/35), patient top clones favored TRBV06 (8/27).

Generated by immunoSEQ multiplex PCR, the TCRdb table keeps only in-frame clones and is missing some. The sample has just over 40,000 clones, 75% to 85% seen once; the top ten hold approximately 4%. The chain employs TRBV19 and TRBJ1-5; D gene uncertain. The TCR comes from a human donor in good health. Sequenced material: CD4+ T cells from blood buffy coats. The DNA of the CDR3 is TGTGCCAGTAGTGTTCTTAGCAATCAGCCCCAGCATTTT. It translates to CASSVLSNQPQHF.